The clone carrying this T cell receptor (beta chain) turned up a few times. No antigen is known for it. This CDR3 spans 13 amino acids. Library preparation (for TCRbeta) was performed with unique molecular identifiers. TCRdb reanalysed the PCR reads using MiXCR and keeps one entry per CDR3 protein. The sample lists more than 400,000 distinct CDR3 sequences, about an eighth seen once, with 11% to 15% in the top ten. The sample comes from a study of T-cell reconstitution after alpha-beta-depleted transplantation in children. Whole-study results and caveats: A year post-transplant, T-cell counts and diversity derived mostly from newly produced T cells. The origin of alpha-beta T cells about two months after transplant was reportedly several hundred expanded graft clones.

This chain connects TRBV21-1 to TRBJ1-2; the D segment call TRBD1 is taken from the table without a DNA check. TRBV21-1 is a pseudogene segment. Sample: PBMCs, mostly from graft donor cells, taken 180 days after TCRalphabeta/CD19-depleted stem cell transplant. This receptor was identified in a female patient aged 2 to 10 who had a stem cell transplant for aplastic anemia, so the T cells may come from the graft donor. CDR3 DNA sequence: TGTGCCAGCAGCAAAAACAGGGGCCATGGCTACACCTTC. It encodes CASSKNRGHGYTF.